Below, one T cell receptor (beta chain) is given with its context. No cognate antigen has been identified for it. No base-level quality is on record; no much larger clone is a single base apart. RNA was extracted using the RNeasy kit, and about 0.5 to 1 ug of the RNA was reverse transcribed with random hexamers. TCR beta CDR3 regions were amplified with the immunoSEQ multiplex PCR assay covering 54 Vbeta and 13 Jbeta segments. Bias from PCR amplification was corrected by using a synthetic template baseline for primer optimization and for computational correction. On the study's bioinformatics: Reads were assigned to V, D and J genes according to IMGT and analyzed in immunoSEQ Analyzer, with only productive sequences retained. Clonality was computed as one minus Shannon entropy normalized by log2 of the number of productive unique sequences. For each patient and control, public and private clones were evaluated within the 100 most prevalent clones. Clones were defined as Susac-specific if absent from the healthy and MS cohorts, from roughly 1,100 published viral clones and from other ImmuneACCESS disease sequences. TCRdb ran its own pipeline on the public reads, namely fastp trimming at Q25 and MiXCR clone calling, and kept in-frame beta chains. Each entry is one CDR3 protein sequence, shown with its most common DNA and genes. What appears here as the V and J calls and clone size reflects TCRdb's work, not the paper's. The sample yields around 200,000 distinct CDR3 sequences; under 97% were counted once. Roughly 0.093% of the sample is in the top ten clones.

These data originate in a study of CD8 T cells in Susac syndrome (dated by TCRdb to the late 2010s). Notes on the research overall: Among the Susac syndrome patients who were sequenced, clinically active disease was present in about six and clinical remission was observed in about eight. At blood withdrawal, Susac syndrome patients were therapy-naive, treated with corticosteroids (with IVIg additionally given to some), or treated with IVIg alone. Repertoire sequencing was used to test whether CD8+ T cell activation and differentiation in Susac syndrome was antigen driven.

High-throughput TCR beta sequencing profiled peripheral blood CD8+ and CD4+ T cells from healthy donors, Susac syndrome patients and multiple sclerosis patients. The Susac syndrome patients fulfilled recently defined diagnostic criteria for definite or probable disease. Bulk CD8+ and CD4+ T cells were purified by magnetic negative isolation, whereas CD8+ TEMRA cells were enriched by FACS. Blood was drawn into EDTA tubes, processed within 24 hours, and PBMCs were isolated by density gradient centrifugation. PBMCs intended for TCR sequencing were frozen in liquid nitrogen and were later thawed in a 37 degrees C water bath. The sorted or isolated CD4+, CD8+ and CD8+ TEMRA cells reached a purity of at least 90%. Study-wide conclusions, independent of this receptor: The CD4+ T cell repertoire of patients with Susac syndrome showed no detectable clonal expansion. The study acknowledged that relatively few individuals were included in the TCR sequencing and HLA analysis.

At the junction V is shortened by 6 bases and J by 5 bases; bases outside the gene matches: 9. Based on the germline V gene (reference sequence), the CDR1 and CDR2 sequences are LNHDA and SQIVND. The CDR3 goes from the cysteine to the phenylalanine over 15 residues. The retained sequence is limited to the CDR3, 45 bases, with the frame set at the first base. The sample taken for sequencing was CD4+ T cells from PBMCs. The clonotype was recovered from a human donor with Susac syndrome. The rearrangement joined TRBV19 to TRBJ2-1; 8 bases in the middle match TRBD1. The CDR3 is CASRKDRVPHNEQFF. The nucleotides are TGTGCCAGTAGGAAGGACAGGGTCCCCCACAATGAGCAGTTCTTC.